Following are 23 T cell receptor beta chains from one sample sequenced in a study of immune heterogeneity within non-small cell lung tumors. Bulk tumor gDNA, 600 ng per sample, served as the TCR template. Several biopsies per primary tumor, spaced far apart, were taken during surgery. Samples came from untreated patients having curative surgery for newly diagnosed non-small cell lung cancer. For the TCR beta CDR3, multiplex PCR with 32 V and 13 J primers performed the amplification. MiXCR, applied by TCRdb to the multiplex PCR reads, yields one record per CDR3 protein. The sample has roughly 3,300 distinct CDR3 sequences, roughly 16% seen once. Sequenced input: lung tumor tissue. The receptors were gathered from a middle-aged man with non-small cell lung cancer.

The rearrangement links TRBV7-9 to TRBJ2-1, with 14 bases identical to TRBD2. CDR1 SEHNR and CDR2 FQNEAQ come from the germline V gene (reference sequence). J lost 9 bases, V lost 6 bases, and 13 bases had no gene match. The CDR3 consists of 17 residues. This chain's CDR3 is CASSTLRTSGRRAEQFF. The CDR3 DNA reads as TGTGCCAGCAGTACTTTACGGACTAGCGGGAGGCGAGCTGAGCAGTTCTTC.

Of note for this clonotype: The conserved phenylalanine or tryptophan is not found at the CDR3 terminus, so this likely reflects a read error. It is unclear where the CDR3 begins or ends on the DNA, so no DNA is shown, and the CDR3 is as TCRdb lists it. J is TRBJ2-3 and V is TRBV7-8; the listed D gene, TRBD1, was not tested against the DNA. Counting both end residues, the CDR3 totals 17 amino acids. Germline V CDR1 and CDR2: SGHVS, FQNEAQ. The CDR3 spells CASSSPSDRAYEQYFGP.

This clonotype is medium-sized in the sample. CDR3 region: CASSLGGRNTEAFF. CDR3 DNA sequence: TGTGCCAGCAGCTTAGGGGGGCGGAACACTGAAGCTTTCTTT. This chain connects TRBV7-8 to TRBJ1-1; tentative D call: TRBD1 (6 bases). Trimming took off 1 base at V and 1 base at J, with 7 bases between the two ends. The CDR3 is 14 amino acids. Germline CDR1 SGHVS, CDR2 FQNEAQ. Combining the CDR3 with reference TRBV7-8 and TRBJ1-1 gives the whole variable domain GAGVSQSPRYKVAKRGQDVALRCDPISGHVSLFWYQQALGQGPEFLTYFQNEAQLDKSGLPSDRFFAERPEGSVSTLKIQRTQQEDSAVYLCASSLGGRNTEAFFGQGTRLTVV.

This clonotype is classed as medium-sized. The genes are TRBV13 and TRBJ2-7; no firm D call. Germline-derived CDR1 and CDR2 are PRHDT and FYEKMQ (reference sequence). The CDR3 consists of 13 residues. V shed 6 bases and J shed 3 bases, with 12 bases lying between them. In DNA form, the CDR3 reads TGTGCCAGCAGAGCCAGATACAGCTACGAGCAGTACTTC. Translating gives CASRARYSYEQYF.

In its sample, this clonotype ranks as medium-sized. The chain couples TRBV5-1 to TRBJ2-5, with TRBD2 identical over 10 bases. The CDR3 consists of 14 residues. The V gene end was trimmed by 6 bases and the J gene end by 3 bases; junction bases not matched to a gene: 5. CDR1 is SGHRS and CDR2 is YFSETQ in the germline V gene. Here the CDR3 DNA reads TGCGCCAGCAAGCGGCTAGCGGGAGAAGAGACCCAGTACTTC. Encoded protein: CASKRLAGEETQYF. The whole variable domain, filled in from reference TRBV5-1 and TRBJ2-5, reads KAGVTQTPRYLIKTRGQQVTLSCSPISGHRSVSWYQQTPGQGLQFLFEYFSETQRNKGNFPGRFSGRQFSNSRSEMNVSTLELGDSALYLCASKRLAGEETQYFGPGTRLLVL.

Of note for this clonotype: One junction end does not reproduce the germline sequence, and a read error may be involved. The chain has TRBV7-2 and TRBJ2-1; TRBD2 is a possible D gene (5 bases). Germline V gene data show CDR1 as SGHTA and CDR2 as FQGNSA. This CDR3 is built from 15 residues. Written as DNA, the CDR3 is TGTGCCAGCAGCTTTAGCGAGAGCTCCTACAATGAGCAGTTGTTC. This codes for CASSFSESSYNEQLF.

This clonotype was found many times. The chain has TRBV11-2 and TRBJ2-3; D is ambiguous. CDR3 length: 13 residues. Germline V gives CDR1 SGHAT, CDR2 FQNNGV. The V end was cut by 6 bases, the J end by 3 bases, with 10 bases between. CDR3 nucleotide sequence: TGTGCCAGCAGTCAGGACGAGACAGATACGCAGTATTTT. It translates to CASSQDETDTQYF.

This clonotype is classed as medium-sized (0.01 to 0.1%). This sequence joins TRBV28 and TRBJ2-3; TRBD2 agrees at 11 bases. There are 15 residues in the CDR3. The V gene's germline CDR1 is MDHEN and CDR2 SYDVKM. The ends lost 9 bases at V and 5 bases at J; junction bases unmatched: 10. CDR3 sequence: CASERLAGGKDTQYF. DNA for the CDR3: TGTGCCAGTGAACGCTTAGCGGGAGGGAAAGATACGCAGTATTTT.

This clonotype occurred a few times. The V and J genes are TRBV5-1 and TRBJ2-3; no firm D call. The germline V gene encodes CDR1 SGHRS and CDR2 YFSETQ. This CDR3 comprises 15 residues. The V end was cut by 4 bases, the J end by 2 bases, with 14 bases between. The CDR3 sequence: CASSMMTPTTDTQYF. CDR3 DNA sequence: TGCGCCAGCAGCATGATGACCCCGACCACAGATACGCAGTATTTT.

With regard to this clonotype: The conserved phenylalanine or tryptophan normally closing the CDR3 is absent here, so this likely arose from a read error. The DNA is omitted, as the CDR3 cannot be located on it reliably, and the CDR3 follows TCRdb's listing. The chain joins TRBV5-6 to TRBJ2-3; the D call of TRBD2 is as the table states it, not checked on the DNA. Ends included, the CDR3 has 13 residues. The germline V gene encodes CDR1 SGHDT and CDR2 YYEEEE. The CDR3 protein is CASSLGYEQYFGP.

This clonotype counts as medium-sized. J is TRBJ2-7 and V is TRBV5-8, with D perhaps TRBD1 (7 bases). Germline values: CDR1 SGHTS, CDR2 YDEGEE. V was pared by 7 bases and J by 2 bases, with 19 bases between. The CDR3 is made up of 15 amino acids. The CDR3 is CASEGSGRGAYEQYF. The CDR3 nucleotides read TGTGCCAGCGAGGGATCGGGCAGGGGGGCCTACGAGCAGTACTTC.

There are a few counts of this clonotype. This may stem from a read error, because a much larger clone lies one nucleotide away. The gene calls are TRBV20-1 and TRBJ2-1, with 7 nucleotides matching TRBD2. The germline V gene encodes CDR1 DFQATT and CDR2 SNEGSKA (reference sequence). The CDR3 runs 13 residues. V lost 7 bases to trimming and J lost 3 bases; unmatched junction nucleotides: 6. DNA of the CDR3: TGCAGTGTAGCAATAGCGGGCTACAATGAGCAGTTCTTC. As protein: CSVAIAGYNEQFF.

This clonotype was seen ten or more times. The V gene is TRBV28, the J gene TRBJ1-1; no firm D call. The germline CDR1 and CDR2 sequences are MDHEN and SYDVKM. This CDR3 is built from 12 residues. The germline V and J ends were trimmed by 3 bases and 11 bases, with 13 bases remaining between them. CDR3: CASSFLGRKAFF. CDR3 coding DNA: TGTGCCAGCAGTTTTCTCGGACGGAAGGCTTTCTTT.

This clonotype qualifies as hyperexpanded. This chain connects TRBV30 to TRBJ2-2; 9 bases agree with TRBD2. This CDR3 contains 16 residues. V shed 5 bases, J shed 4 bases, and the junction held 11 bases outside the gene matches. Germline CDR1 and CDR2: GTSNPN and SVGIG (reference sequence). The CDR3 spells CAWGGLASSPTGELFF. In DNA form, the CDR3 reads TGTGCCTGGGGGGGACTAGCCTCAAGCCCCACCGGGGAGCTGTTTTTT. Variable domain in full (rest from reference TRBV30 and TRBJ2-2): SQTIHQWPATLVQPVGSPLSLECTVEGTSNPNLYWYRQAAGRGLQLLFYSVGIGQISSEVPQNLSASRPQDRQFILSSKKLLLSDSGFYLCAWGGLASSPTGELFFGEGSRLTVL.

This clonotype is labeled medium-sized. The rearrangement uses TRBV13 and TRBJ2-7; D not resolved. Germline values: CDR1 PRHDT, CDR2 FYEKMQ (reference sequence). The CDR3 runs to 12 residues. V was cut by 4 bases and J by 4 bases, with 8 bases left in between. In nucleotides, the CDR3 is TGTGCCAGCAGCTCGCAACATTACGAGCAGTACTTC. Protein sequence: CASSSQHYEQYF.

In this sample, this clonotype turned up many times. This chain joins TRBV7-9 and TRBJ1-5; D is ambiguous. The CDR3 has 12 residues. The germline V gene has CDR1 SEHNR and CDR2 FQNEAQ (reference sequence). Deletions cut 1 base from V and 6 bases from J, with 4 bases between. CDR3 loop: CASSLGGQPQHF. CDR3 coding DNA: TGTGCCAGCAGCTTAGGCGGTCAGCCCCAGCATTTT. The variable domain in full, with the rest retrieved from reference TRBV7-9 and TRBJ1-5, is DTGVSQNPRHKITKRGQNVTFRCDPISEHNRLYWYRQTLGQGPEFLTYFQNEAQLEKSRLLSDRFSAERPKGSFSTLEIQRTEQGDSAMYLCASSLGGQPQHFGDGTRLSIL.

This clonotype ranks as medium-sized. V and J are TRBV28 and TRBJ2-7; TRBD1 agrees at 7 bases. This CDR3 has 16 amino acids. Germline V gives CDR1 MDHEN, CDR2 SYDVKM. V lost 6 bases, J lost 6 bases, and 17 bases stayed unmatched. CDR3 sequence (DNA): TGTGCCAGCAGGGACGGTGGCTTGACAGGGTGGAGCGAGCAGTACTTC. The encoded protein is CASRDGGLTGWSEQYF.

This clonotype is categorized as medium-sized. The chain couples TRBV2 to TRBJ2-7; D not certain. CDR1 is SNHLY, CDR2 FYNNEI, per germline. The V end lost 3 bases, the J end lost 0 bases, and 3 bases lay between the germline ends. CDR3 length: 12 residues. The CDR3 DNA sequence: TGTGCCAGCAGTGACATCTCCTACGAGCAGTACTTC. It translates to CASSDISYEQYF. Complete variable domain (other parts from reference TRBV2 and TRBJ2-7): EPEVTQTPSHQVTQMGQEVILRCVPISNHLYFYWYRQILGQKVEFLVSFYNNEISEKSEIFDDQFSVERPDGSNFTLKIRSTKLEDSAMYFCASSDISYEQYFGPGTRLTVT.

This clonotype was seen a handful of times. This chain links TRBV5-5 with TRBJ1-1, with D possibly being TRBD1 (6 bases). The germline V gene has CDR1 SGHKS and CDR2 YYEKEE (reference sequence). Trimming cost V 3 bases and J 11 bases, with 20 bases left between them. This CDR3 region has 14 residues. CDR3 loop: CASSSTQGIVVAFF. CDR3 in DNA: TGTGCCAGCAGCTCGACGCAGGGGATTGTGGTCGCTTTCTTT.

The gene calls are TRBV6-1 and TRBJ2-7, with D possibly matching TRBD2 (5 bases). Looked up from germline, CDR1 is MNHNS and CDR2 is SASEGT. The CDR3 sequence is 15 residues long. The germline V and J ends were trimmed by 4 bases and 2 bases, with 15 bases remaining between them. CDR3 protein: CASSAWETATYEQYF. In nucleotides, the CDR3 is TGTGCCAGCAGTGCCTGGGAGACGGCAACCTACGAGCAGTACTTC.

In its sample, this clonotype was seen a few times. V and J are TRBV9 and TRBJ2-7; D remains ambiguous. Trimming shortened V by 0 bases and J by 6 bases, and 10 bases separated the two germline ends. Germline CDR1 is SGDLS and CDR2 is YYNGEE. The CDR3 sequence is 13 residues long. The CDR3 spells CASSVDLVAEQYF. CDR3 in DNA: TGTGCCAGCAGCGTAGATTTAGTGGCCGAGCAGTACTTC.

In this sample, this clonotype turned up many times. V usage is TRBV3-1 and J usage is TRBJ2-5; D call uncertain. The CDR3 spans 12 residues. The V gene's germline CDR1 is LGHDT and CDR2 YNNKEL (reference sequence). V was pared by 3 bases and J by 3 bases, with 5 bases between. The CDR3 sequence is CASSHTKETQYF. The CDR3 region has the DNA TGTGCCAGCAGCCACACAAAAGAGACCCAGTACTTC.

This clonotype was recorded many times. The chain links TRBV20-1 to TRBJ1-4, with TRBD1 as a possible D gene (6 bases). Trimming cost V 0 bases and J 8 bases, with 13 bases left between them. CDR1 DFQATT and CDR2 SNEGSKA come from the germline V gene (reference sequence). The CDR3 has 14 residues. The CDR3: CSARDSRGWEKLFF. The CDR3 region has the DNA TGCAGTGCTAGAGATAGCAGGGGATGGGAAAAACTGTTTTTT.